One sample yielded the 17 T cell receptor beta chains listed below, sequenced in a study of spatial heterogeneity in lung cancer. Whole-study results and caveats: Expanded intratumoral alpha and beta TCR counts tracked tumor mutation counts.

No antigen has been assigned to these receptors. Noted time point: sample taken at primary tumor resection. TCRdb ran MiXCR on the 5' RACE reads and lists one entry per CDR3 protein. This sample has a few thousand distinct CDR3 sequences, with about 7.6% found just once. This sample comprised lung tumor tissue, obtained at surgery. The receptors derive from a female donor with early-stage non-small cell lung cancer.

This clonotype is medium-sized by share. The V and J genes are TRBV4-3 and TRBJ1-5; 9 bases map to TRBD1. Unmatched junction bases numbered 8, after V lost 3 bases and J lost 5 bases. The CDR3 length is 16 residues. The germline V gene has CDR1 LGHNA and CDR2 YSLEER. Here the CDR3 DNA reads TGCGCCAGCAGCCAGTCCGGGACAGGGCCTTATCAGCCCCAGCATTTT. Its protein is CASSQSGTGPYQPQHF.

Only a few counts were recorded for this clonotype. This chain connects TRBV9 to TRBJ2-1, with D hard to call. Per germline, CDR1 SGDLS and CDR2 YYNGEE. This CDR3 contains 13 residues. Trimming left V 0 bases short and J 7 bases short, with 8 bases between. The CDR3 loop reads CASSVDVRNEQFF. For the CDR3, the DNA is TGTGCCAGCAGCGTAGATGTTCGGAATGAGCAGTTCTTC. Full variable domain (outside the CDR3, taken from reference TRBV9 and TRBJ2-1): DSGVTQTPKHLITATGQRVTLRCSPRSGDLSVYWYQQSLDQGLQFLIQYYNGEERAKGNILERFSAQQFPDLHSELNLSSLELGDSALYFCASSVDVRNEQFFGPGTRLTVL.

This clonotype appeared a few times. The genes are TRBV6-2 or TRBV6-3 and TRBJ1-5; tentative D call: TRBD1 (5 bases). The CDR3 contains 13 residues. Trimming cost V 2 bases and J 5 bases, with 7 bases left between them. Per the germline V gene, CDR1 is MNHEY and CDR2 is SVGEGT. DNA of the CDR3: TGTGCCAGCAGTTACATGGGGGATCAGCCCCAGCATTTT. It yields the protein CASSYMGDQPQHF.

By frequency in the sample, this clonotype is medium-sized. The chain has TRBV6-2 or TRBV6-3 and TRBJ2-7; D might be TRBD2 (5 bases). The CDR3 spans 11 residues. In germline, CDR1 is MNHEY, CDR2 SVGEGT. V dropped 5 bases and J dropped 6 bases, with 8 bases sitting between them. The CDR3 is CASSTGIEQYF. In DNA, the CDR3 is TGTGCCAGCAGTACCGGGATCGAGCAGTACTTC.

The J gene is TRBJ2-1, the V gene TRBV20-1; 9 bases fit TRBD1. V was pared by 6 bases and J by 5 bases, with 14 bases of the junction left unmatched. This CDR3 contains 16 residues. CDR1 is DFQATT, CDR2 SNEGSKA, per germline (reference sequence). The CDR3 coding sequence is TGCAGTGCCCCGGGGGCGGACAGGGGATTGGACAATGAGCAGTTCTTC. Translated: CSAPGADRGLDNEQFF.

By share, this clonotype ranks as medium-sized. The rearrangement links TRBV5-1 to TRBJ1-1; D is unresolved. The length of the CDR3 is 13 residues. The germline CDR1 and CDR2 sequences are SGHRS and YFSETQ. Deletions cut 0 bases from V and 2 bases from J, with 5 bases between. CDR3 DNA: TGCGCCAGCAGCTTGGCAGTTAACACTGAAGCTTTCTTT. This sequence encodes CASSLAVNTEAFF.

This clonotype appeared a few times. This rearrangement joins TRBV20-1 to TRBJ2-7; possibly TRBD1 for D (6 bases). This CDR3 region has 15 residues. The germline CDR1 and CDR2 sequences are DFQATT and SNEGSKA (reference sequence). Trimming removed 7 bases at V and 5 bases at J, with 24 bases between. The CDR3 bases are TGCAGTGGGGGGCGGCCGGGGCTCCATCGCCACGAGCAGTACTTC. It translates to CSGGRPGLHRHEQYF.

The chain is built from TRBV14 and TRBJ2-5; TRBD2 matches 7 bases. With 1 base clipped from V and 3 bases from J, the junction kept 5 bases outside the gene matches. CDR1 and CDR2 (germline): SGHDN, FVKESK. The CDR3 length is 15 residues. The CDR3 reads CASSQVGTSEETQYF. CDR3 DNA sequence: TGTGCCAGCAGCCAAGTCGGCACTAGCGAAGAGACCCAGTACTTC.

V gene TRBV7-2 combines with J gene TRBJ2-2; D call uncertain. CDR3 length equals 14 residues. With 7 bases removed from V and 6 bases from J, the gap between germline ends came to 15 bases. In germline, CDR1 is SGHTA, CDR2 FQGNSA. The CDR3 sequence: CASTMSRVAGELFF. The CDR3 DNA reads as TGTGCCAGCACCATGAGCCGCGTTGCCGGGGAGCTGTTTTTT.

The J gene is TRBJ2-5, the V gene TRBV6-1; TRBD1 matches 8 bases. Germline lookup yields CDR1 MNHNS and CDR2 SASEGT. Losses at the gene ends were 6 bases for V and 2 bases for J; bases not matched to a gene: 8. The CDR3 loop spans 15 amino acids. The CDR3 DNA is TGTGCCAGCAGCGGAGTGGACAGGGCACAAGAGACCCAGTACTTC. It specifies CASSGVDRAQETQYF.

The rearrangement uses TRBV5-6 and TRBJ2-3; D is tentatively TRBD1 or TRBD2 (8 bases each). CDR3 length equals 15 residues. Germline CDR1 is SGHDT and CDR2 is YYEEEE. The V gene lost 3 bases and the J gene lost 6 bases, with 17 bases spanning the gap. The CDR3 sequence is CASSSGTGGRDTQYF. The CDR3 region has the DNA TGTGCCAGCAGCTCCGGGACAGGCGGGAGGGATACGCAGTATTTT. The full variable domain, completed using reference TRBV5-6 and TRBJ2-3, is DAGVTQSPTHLIKTRGQQVTLRCSPKSGHDTVSWYQQALGQGPQFIFQYYEEEERQRGNFPDRFSGHQFPNYSSELNVNALLLGDSALYLCASSSGTGGRDTQYFGPGTRLTVL.

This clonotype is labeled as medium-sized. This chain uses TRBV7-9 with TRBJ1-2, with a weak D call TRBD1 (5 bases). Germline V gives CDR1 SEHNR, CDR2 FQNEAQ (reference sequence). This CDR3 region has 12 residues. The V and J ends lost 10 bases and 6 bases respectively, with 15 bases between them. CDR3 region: CATYGGTDGYTF. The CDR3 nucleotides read TGTGCCACGTACGGGGGGACCGATGGCTACACCTTC.

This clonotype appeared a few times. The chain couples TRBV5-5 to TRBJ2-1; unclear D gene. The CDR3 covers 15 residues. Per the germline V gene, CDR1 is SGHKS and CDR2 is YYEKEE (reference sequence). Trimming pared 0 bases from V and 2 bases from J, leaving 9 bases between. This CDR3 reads CASSLVRMTYNEQFF. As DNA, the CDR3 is TGTGCCAGCAGCTTGGTCAGGATGACCTACAATGAGCAGTTCTTC.

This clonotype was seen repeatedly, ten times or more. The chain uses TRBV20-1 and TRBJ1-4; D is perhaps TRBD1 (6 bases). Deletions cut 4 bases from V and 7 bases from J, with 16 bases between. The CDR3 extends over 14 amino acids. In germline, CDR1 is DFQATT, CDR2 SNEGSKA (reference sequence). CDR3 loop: CSAKPFGRGEKLFF. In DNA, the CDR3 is TGCAGTGCTAAACCGTTCGGCAGGGGTGAAAAACTGTTTTTT.

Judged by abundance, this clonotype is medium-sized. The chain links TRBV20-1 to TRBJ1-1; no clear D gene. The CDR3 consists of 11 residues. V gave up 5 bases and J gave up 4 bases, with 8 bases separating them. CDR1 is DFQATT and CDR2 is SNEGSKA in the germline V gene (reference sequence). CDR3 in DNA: TGCAGTGCTGTCGGTTTCACTGAAGCTTTCTTT. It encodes CSAVGFTEAFF.

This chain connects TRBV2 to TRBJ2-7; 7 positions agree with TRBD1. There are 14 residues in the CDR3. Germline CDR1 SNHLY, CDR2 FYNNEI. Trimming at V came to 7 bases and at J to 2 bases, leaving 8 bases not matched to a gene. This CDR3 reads CASNPSGQPYEQYF. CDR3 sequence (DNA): TGTGCCAGCAACCCGTCGGGACAGCCCTACGAGCAGTACTTC.

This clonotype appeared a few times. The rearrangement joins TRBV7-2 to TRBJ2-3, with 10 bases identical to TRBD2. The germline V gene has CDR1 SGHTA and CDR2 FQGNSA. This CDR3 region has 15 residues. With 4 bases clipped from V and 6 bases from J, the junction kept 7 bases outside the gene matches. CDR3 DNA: TGTGCCAGCAGCTCCAGCGGGGGGGCTGCGGATACGCAGTATTTT. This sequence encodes CASSSSGGAADTQYF.